This record concerns one T cell receptor (beta chain) sequence. The sample belongs to a study of T cell responses to AZD1222 COVID-19 vaccine. Generated by immunoSEQ multiplex PCR, the TCRdb table keeps only in-frame clones and is missing some. Among tens of thousands of clones listed, approximately 90% were seen once. This CDR3 has 12 amino acids. CDR1 is SQVTM, CDR2 ANQGSEA, per germline. V was pared by 0 bases and J by 3 bases, with 0 bases between. The sequencing here drew on peripheral blood, taken 28 days after the second AZD1222 dose. The TCR comes from an adult who received the AZD1222 COVID-19 vaccine. The chain links TRBV29-1 to TRBJ2-6; D gene unclear. CDR3 coding DNA: TGCAGCGTTGAAGATGGGGCCAACGTCCTGACTTTC. Translation: CSVEDGANVLTF. Drawing the rest from reference TRBV29-1 and TRBJ2-6, the complete variable domain is SAVISQKPSRDICQRGTSLTIQCQVDSQVTMMFWYRQQPGQSLTLIATANQGSEATYESGFVIDKFPISRPNLTFSTLTVSNMSPEDSSIYLCSVEDGANVLTFGAGSRLTVL.